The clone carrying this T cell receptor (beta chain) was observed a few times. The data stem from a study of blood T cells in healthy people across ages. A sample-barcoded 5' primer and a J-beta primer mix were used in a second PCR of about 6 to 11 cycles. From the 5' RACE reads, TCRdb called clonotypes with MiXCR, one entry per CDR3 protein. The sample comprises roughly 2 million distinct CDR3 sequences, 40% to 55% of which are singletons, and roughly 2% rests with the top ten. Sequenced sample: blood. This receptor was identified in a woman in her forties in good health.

The CDR3 sequence: CSVRDRSADTQYF. CDR3 sequence (DNA): TGCAGTGTACGGGACAGGAGCGCAGATACGCAGTATTTT. V gene TRBV20-1 combines with J gene TRBJ2-3; 8 bases line up with TRBD1. The V gene end was trimmed by 7 bases and the J gene end by 4 bases; junction bases not matched to a gene: 7. Germline V gives CDR1 DFQATT, CDR2 SNEGSKA (reference sequence). The CDR3 is 13 residues long.